This passage covers 4 T cell receptor beta chains from one sample sequenced in a study of T cell responses to AZD1222 COVID-19 vaccine. Profiling relied on immunoSEQ multiplex PCR, and the TCRdb table lists in-frame clones only, not all of them. In the table there are 98,000 or so clones, approximately 91% of which are singletons. Here the sequenced sample was peripheral blood, taken on day 0 of AZD1222 vaccination. The receptors originated from an adult in good health.

V usage is TRBV19 and J usage is TRBJ2-1, with 11 bases identical to TRBD2. The germline V gene has CDR1 LNHDA and CDR2 SQIVND (reference sequence). The V gene end was trimmed by 2 bases and the J gene end by 1 base; junction bases not matched to a gene: 4. The CDR3 totals 17 residues. As DNA, the CDR3 is TGTGCCAGTAGTATATCTACTAGCGGGGGTTCCTACAATGAGCAGTTCTTC. It encodes CASSISTSGGSYNEQFF.

The chain combines TRBV10-3 with TRBJ2-2, with 8 bases lining up with TRBD2. The trim removed 10 bases at V and 5 bases at J, leaving 9 bases unmatched. CDR3 size: 14 residues. Germline lookup yields CDR1 ENHRY and CDR2 SYGVKD. DNA of the CDR3: TGTGCCACCGGGGGGGCGCAAGGAACCGGGGAGCTGTTTTTT. Translating gives CATGGAQGTGELFF.

The chain couples TRBV7-4 to TRBJ2-2; TRBD1 aligns across 10 bases. The length of the CDR3 is 19 residues. With V trimmed by 3 bases and J by 4 bases, 14 bases remained unmatched. From germline, CDR1 is SGHVT and CDR2 SQSDAQ. In DNA form, the CDR3 reads TGTGCCAGCAGCTTTTGTGGACCGGGACAGGGGCGAGGCACCGGGGAGCTGTTTTTT. It encodes CASSFCGPGQGRGTGELFF. Supplemented by reference TRBV7-4 and TRBJ2-2, the full variable domain reads GAGVSQSPRYKVAKRGRDVALRCDSISGHVTLYWYRQTLGQGSEVLTYSQSDAQRDKSGRPSGRFSAERPERSVSTLKIQRTEQGDSAVYLCASSFCGPGQGRGTGELFFGEGSRLTVL.

By share, this clone ranks as medium-sized (0.01 to 0.1%). The chain uses TRBV9 and TRBJ2-3; TRBD2 matches 9 bases. Germline CDR1 is SGDLS and CDR2 is YYNGEE. The CDR3 contains 16 residues. Trimming at V came to 4 bases and at J to 2 bases, leaving 8 bases not matched to a gene. This CDR3 is CASSSQAGGFTDTQYF. In nucleotides, the CDR3 is TGTGCCAGCAGCTCCCAAGCGGGGGGATTCACAGATACGCAGTATTTT.